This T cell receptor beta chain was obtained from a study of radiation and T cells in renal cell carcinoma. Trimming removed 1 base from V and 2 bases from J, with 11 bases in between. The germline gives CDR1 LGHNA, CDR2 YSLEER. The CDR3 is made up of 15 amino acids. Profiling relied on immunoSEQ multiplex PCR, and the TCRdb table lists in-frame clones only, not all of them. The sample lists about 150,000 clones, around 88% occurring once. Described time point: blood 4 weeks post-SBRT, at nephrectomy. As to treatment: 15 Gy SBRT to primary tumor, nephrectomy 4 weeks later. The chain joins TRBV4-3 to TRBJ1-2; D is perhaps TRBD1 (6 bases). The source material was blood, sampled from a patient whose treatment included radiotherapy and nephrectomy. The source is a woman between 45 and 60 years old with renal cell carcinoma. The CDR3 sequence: CASSQVRGANYGYTF. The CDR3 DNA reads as TGCGCCAGCAGCCAAGTCCGGGGGGCCAACTATGGCTACACCTTC.